This T cell receptor (beta chain) was profiled in a study of cytotoxic CD8 clonotypes in ibrutinib-treated CLL. General study findings and limits: Sustained-remission and progressing patients had different sampling times. Clonality measured at baseline exceeded age-matched healthy donors, tracking circulating CD8+ T-cell counts.

Target depth was 1 in 200,000 to 1 in 1 million T cells, about 10x per clonotype. The method was immunoSEQ multiplex PCR; TCRdb's version includes in-frame clones alone and lacks a portion of them. Of about 200,000 clones in the sample, 70% were seen once. In the case of this clone: Its antigen remains unidentified.

The CDR3 covers 18 residues. With 4 bases clipped from V and 3 bases from J, the junction kept 12 bases outside the gene matches. The V gene's germline CDR1 is MGHRA and CDR2 YSYEKL. This chain joins TRBV4-1 and TRBJ1-5; 10 bases align to TRBD1. The sequence was obtained from a human donor with chronic lymphocytic leukemia. Sequenced material: PBMCs, taken after 12 months of ibrutinib treatment. The CDR3 here is CASSRLTGQGEANQPQHF. In nucleotides, the CDR3 is TGCGCCAGCAGCCGCCTCACCGGACAGGGGGAGGCCAATCAGCCCCAGCATTTT.